Presented here are 30 T cell receptor beta chains from one specimen sequenced in a study of identifying expanded T cells in peripheral blood. TCRdb keeps only in-frame clones here, not all; method: immunoSEQ multiplex PCR. The table lists over 70,000 clones, more than 75% of them singletons. The sample consisted of blood. The source of these receptors is a person between 18 and 75 years old in good health.

This chain links TRBV19 with TRBJ1-2; possibly TRBD1 for D (5 bases). Germline V gene lookup returns CDR1 LNHDA and CDR2 SQIVND (reference sequence). V was pared by 3 bases and J by 7 bases, with 12 bases between. The CDR3 totals 13 residues. The CDR3, as DNA: TGTGCCAGTAGTATGCGGCAGGGAGGTGGCTACACCTTC. Its translation: CASSMRQGGGYTF.

This sequence joins TRBV28 and TRBJ1-2; 8 nucleotides align to TRBD1. The V segment lost 10 bases and the J segment 4 bases; nucleotides outside the gene matches: 8. The CDR3 contains 13 residues. From germline, CDR1 is MDHEN and CDR2 SYDVKM. The CDR3 loop reads CAIWTGTSYGYTF. The CDR3 coding sequence is TGTGCCATTTGGACAGGGACGAGCTATGGCTACACCTTC.

The V and J genes are TRBV12-5 and TRBJ2-7; perhaps TRBD1 as D (6 bases). Deletions cut 1 base from V and 6 bases from J, with 10 bases between. CDR1 is LGHNT and CDR2 is FRNRAP in the germline V gene. The CDR3 loop spans 13 amino acids. CDR3 coding DNA: TGTGCTAGTGGTTTGGGGACAGCTCCCGAGCAGTACTTC. Its translation: CASGLGTAPEQYF.

V is TRBV2 and J is TRBJ2-3; perhaps TRBD2 as D (6 bases). V was cut by 7 bases and J by 2 bases, with 19 bases left in between. The CDR3 is 16 residues long. Per the germline V gene, CDR1 is SNHLY and CDR2 is FYNNEI. CDR3 bases: TGTGCCAGCACCCCTGGGAGAGGAGGGTACACAGATACGCAGTATTTT. This sequence encodes CASTPGRGGYTDTQYF.

This chain connects TRBV28 to TRBJ1-2; no firm D call. The germline V and J ends were trimmed by 1 base and 7 bases, with 16 bases remaining between them. Germline assignment: CDR1 MDHEN and CDR2 SYDVKM. The CDR3 sequence is 15 residues long. The CDR3: CASSLFRIRRGGYTF. The CDR3 region has the DNA TGTGCCAGCAGTTTATTTAGGATTCGCCGTGGTGGCTACACCTTC.

This chain joins TRBV30 and TRBJ1-1, with 7 bases that match TRBD1. The CDR3 runs 17 residues. Germline loops: CDR1 GTSNPN, CDR2 SVGIG (reference sequence). After removal of 0 bases from V and 2 bases from J, the junction contained 12 bases not matched to a gene. The CDR3 region has the DNA TGTGCCTGGAGTGTAGACACCTACCAGGGGGGAAACACTGAAGCTTTCTTT. Encoded protein: CAWSVDTYQGGNTEAFF.

There are a few counts of this clone. This chain uses TRBV28 with TRBJ1-5; D is undetermined. Trimming took off 5 bases at V and 5 bases at J, with 10 bases between the two ends. The CDR3 is made up of 13 amino acids. Germline V lookup: CDR1 MDHEN, CDR2 SYDVKM. This chain's CDR3 is CASSPSGYQPQHF. The CDR3 nucleotides are TGTGCCAGCAGTCCCTCGGGATATCAGCCCCAGCATTTT.

The DNA for the CDR3 is TGTGCCAGCACCCCGTGGGGGGGAAACGAGCAGTACTTC. It yields the protein CASTPWGGNEQYF. The gene calls are TRBV11-2 and TRBJ2-7; TRBD2 matches 7 bases. This CDR3 spans 13 amino acids. With 7 bases clipped from V and 5 bases from J, the junction kept 8 bases outside the gene matches. Germline assignment: CDR1 SGHAT and CDR2 FQNNGV. Full variable domain (rest looked up from reference TRBV11-2 and TRBJ2-7): EAGVAQSPRYKIIEKRQSVAFWCNPISGHATLYWYQQILGQGPKLLIQFQNNGVVDDSQLPKDRFSAERLKGVDSTLKIQPAKLEDSAVYLCASTPWGGNEQYFGPGTRLTVT.

This sequence joins TRBV6-1 and TRBJ2-2; unclear D gene. The CDR3 is 15 residues long. Trimming pared 3 bases from V and 6 bases from J, leaving 14 bases between. The germline CDR1 and CDR2 sequences are MNHNS and SASEGT. This CDR3 is CASSELGPEAGELFF. In DNA form, the CDR3 reads TGTGCCAGCAGTGAGCTGGGTCCAGAAGCCGGGGAGCTGTTTTTT.

The V and J genes are TRBV5-6 and TRBJ2-3; 9 nucleotides align to TRBD2. This CDR3 has 16 residues. Germline assignment: CDR1 SGHDT and CDR2 YYEEEE. V lost 4 bases, J lost 0 bases, and 6 bases stayed unmatched. This CDR3 is CASSAISGRSTDTQYF. As DNA, the CDR3 is TGTGCCAGCAGCGCCATTAGCGGGAGAAGCACAGATACGCAGTATTTT.

The chain is built from TRBV18 and TRBJ1-6, with D possibly being TRBD1 (5 bases). The CDR3 contains 13 residues. Trimming stripped 1 base from V and 8 bases from J, with 6 bases between. Germline-derived CDR1 and CDR2 are KGHSH and LQKENI. The CDR3: CASSPQTDSPLHF. Here the CDR3 DNA reads TGTGCCAGCTCACCACAGACAGATTCACCCCTCCACTTT.

This chain links TRBV4-2 with TRBJ2-6, with 11 positions matching TRBD1. This CDR3 comprises 19 residues. Trimming at V came to 4 bases and at J to 3 bases, leaving 11 bases not matched to a gene. The V gene's germline CDR1 is LGHNA and CDR2 YNFKEQ. The CDR3 sequence is CASSPEIWTGGGGANVLTF. The CDR3 DNA reads TGTGCCAGCAGCCCAGAAATCTGGACAGGGGGCGGTGGGGCCAACGTCCTGACTTTC.

A note on this clone: The sample contains more than one DNA sequence encoding this CDR3. The chain is built from TRBV6-5 and TRBJ1-6, with a possible D match to TRBD1 (6 bases). Trimming left V 2 bases short and J 6 bases short, with 11 bases between. CDR3 length: 15 residues. CDR1 MNHEY and CDR2 SVGAGI come from the germline V gene. This CDR3 reads CASSYGGLGNSPLHF. CDR3 in DNA: TGTGCCAGCAGTTACGGGGGCCTCGGTAATTCACCCCTCCACTTT.

This chain joins TRBV2 and TRBJ1-2; TRBD1 might be the D (6 bases). This CDR3 has 15 residues. Germline-derived CDR1 and CDR2 are SNHLY and FYNNEI. V lost 3 bases and J 6 bases, leaving 17 bases between the germline ends. CDR3 DNA sequence: TGTGCCAGCAGTGAGGACCCCACAGGGTTGGATGGCTACACCTTC. Translating it yields CASSEDPTGLDGYTF.

With regard to this clone: Other DNA sequences in the same sample also yield this CDR3. The chain combines TRBV19 with TRBJ2-2; 8 bases match TRBD1. CDR3 length: 14 amino acids. The germline CDR1 and CDR2 sequences are LNHDA and SQIVND (reference sequence). J was trimmed by 5 bases and V by 3 bases; bases with no gene match: 2. The CDR3 nucleotides read TGTGCCAGTAGTATTACAGGGGGGACCGGGGAGCTGTTTTTT. It specifies CASSITGGTGELFF.

The CDR3 loop reads CASSLAPGGSYNSPLHF. The CDR3 bases are TGTGCCAGCAGCTTAGCCCCGGGGGGCTCCTATAATTCACCCCTCCACTTT. J is TRBJ1-6 and V is TRBV7-2; D perhaps matches TRBD1 (5 bases). Trimming shortened V by 0 bases and J by 0 bases, and 9 bases separated the two germline ends. Germline CDR1 is SGHTA and CDR2 is FQGNSA. This CDR3 is built from 17 residues.

The chain combines TRBV7-8 with TRBJ2-6; 8 bases map to TRBD1. The germline V gene has CDR1 SGHVS and CDR2 FQNEAQ. V was pared by 2 bases and J by 0 bases, with 9 bases of the junction left unmatched. The CDR3 length is 19 residues. CDR3 residues: CASSLNPRTGSSGANVLTF. CDR3 nucleotides: TGTGCCAGCAGCTTAAATCCTCGGACAGGGAGCTCTGGGGCCAACGTCCTGACTTTC.

The V gene is TRBV19, the J gene TRBJ2-6; TRBD1 aligns across 7 bases. J lost 0 bases, V lost 4 bases, and 0 bases had no gene match. This CDR3 contains 15 residues. Germline V gene data show CDR1 as LNHDA and CDR2 as SQIVND (reference sequence). DNA for the CDR3: TGTGCCAGTAGTAACAGGGGCTCTGGGGCCAACGTCCTGACTTTC. Amino acids: CASSNRGSGANVLTF. Full variable domain (missing parts from reference TRBV19 and TRBJ2-6): DGGITQSPKYLFRKEGQNVTLSCEQNLNHDAMYWYRQDPGQGLRLIYYSQIVNDFQKGDIAEGYSVSREKKESFPLTVTSAQKNPTAFYLCASSNRGSGANVLTFGAGSRLTVL.

The V call is TRBV29-1, the J call TRBJ2-1; 8 bases are shared with TRBD2. The germline CDR1 and CDR2 sequences are SQVTM and ANQGSEA. The trim removed 5 bases at V and 6 bases at J, leaving 9 bases unmatched. The CDR3 contains 14 residues. The CDR3, as DNA: TGCAGCGTTATCCGGGAGGGTCGGCCCAATGAGCAGTTCTTC. As protein: CSVIREGRPNEQFF.

The chain uses TRBV19 and TRBJ1-2; possible D gene TRBD1, 5 bases. The germline V and J ends were trimmed by 5 bases and 8 bases, with 15 bases remaining between them. The germline CDR1 and CDR2 sequences are LNHDA and SQIVND (reference sequence). The CDR3 consists of 13 residues. CDR3 DNA: TGTGCCAGTAGTCCTGACCAGGGATACGGCTACACCTTC. It is translated as CASSPDQGYGYTF.

The genes are TRBV28 and TRBJ1-2; D may be TRBD1 (5 bases). Germline-derived CDR1 and CDR2 are MDHEN and SYDVKM. The CDR3 sequence is 14 residues long. The V gene lost 5 bases and the J gene lost 3 bases, with 13 bases spanning the gap. CDR3 in amino acids: CASSEQGEYYGYTF. In DNA, the CDR3 is TGTGCCAGCAGTGAACAAGGGGAGTACTATGGCTACACCTTC.

The V gene is TRBV29-1, the J gene TRBJ2-7; D perhaps matches TRBD1 (6 bases). V lost 0 bases and J 2 bases, leaving 20 bases between the germline ends. Per germline, CDR1 SQVTM and CDR2 ANQGSEA. The CDR3 is 17 amino acids. In DNA, the CDR3 is TGCAGCGTTGAAGATAGGGGACCAGGGGCCTTGACCTACGAGCAGTACTTC. Translated, it gives CSVEDRGPGALTYEQYF.

This clone has a handful of counts. V and J are TRBV9 and TRBJ2-1; 12 bases align to TRBD2. Unmatched junction bases numbered 6, after V lost 4 bases and J lost 4 bases. CDR3 length: 16 amino acids. CDR1 is SGDLS and CDR2 is YYNGEE in the germline V gene. The CDR3, as DNA: TGTGCCAGCAGCCCTCAGACTAGCGGGGGATACAATGAGCAGTTCTTC. This translates into CASSPQTSGGYNEQFF.

The rearrangement links TRBV7-2 to TRBJ2-7; TRBD2 might be the D (6 bases). The CDR3 consists of 12 residues. Germline CDR1 and CDR2: SGHTA and FQGNSA. Trimming removed 8 bases from V and 0 bases from J, with 8 bases in between. The CDR3 DNA reads as TGTGCCAGCCGCGGGGCCTCCTACGAGCAGTACTTC. It codes for CASRGASYEQYF.

The rearrangement uses TRBV11-2 and TRBJ1-2, with D possibly being TRBD1 (5 bases). The CDR3 has 12 amino acids. Trimming took off 6 bases at V and 5 bases at J, with 10 bases between the two ends. Germline CDR1 reads SGHAT; CDR2 reads FQNNGV. CDR3 in DNA: TGTGCCAGCAGTCAAGCAGGGTATGGCTACACCTTC. Protein sequence: CASSQAGYGYTF.

This chain connects TRBV11-1 to TRBJ1-5, with D hard to call. V gave up 4 bases and J gave up 7 bases, with 11 bases separating them. CDR3 length: 13 amino acids. The germline V gene has CDR1 SGHAT and CDR2 FQDESV (reference sequence). CDR3 sequence (DNA): TGTGCCAGCAGCTCTTTGGAAGGACAGCCCCAGCATTTT. Encoded protein: CASSSLEGQPQHF.

Only one count was recorded for this clone. The V gene is TRBV28, the J gene TRBJ1-4, with D unclear. V was trimmed by 3 bases and J by 10 bases, leaving 9 bases between them. Germline-derived CDR1 and CDR2 are MDHEN and SYDVKM. This CDR3 comprises 12 residues. The CDR3 sequence: CASSFSQGKLFF. In nucleotides, the CDR3 is TGTGCCAGCAGTTTTTCGCAAGGAAAACTGTTTTTT.

J is TRBJ1-1 and V is TRBV18; the match to TRBD1 covers 7 bases. The trim removed 3 bases at V and 11 bases at J, leaving 9 bases unmatched. The CDR3 covers 13 residues. Germline V gene sequence: CDR1 KGHSH, CDR2 LQKENI. CDR3 region: CASSPAGGAGAFF. CDR3 DNA: TGTGCCAGCTCACCTGCAGGGGGTGCAGGGGCTTTCTTT. Supplemented by reference TRBV18 and TRBJ1-1, the full variable domain reads NAGVMQNPRHLVRRRGQEARLRCSPMKGHSHVYWYRQLPEEGLKFMVYLQKENIIDESGMPKERFSAEFPKEGPSILRIQQVVRGDSAAYFCASSPAGGAGAFFGQGTRLTVV.

This clone has a single count. The chain joins TRBV7-9 to TRBJ2-5, with D possibly TRBD1 on 6 matching bases. Trimming stripped 1 base from V and 5 bases from J, with 8 bases between. The CDR3 totals 13 residues. Germline V gene lookup returns CDR1 SEHNR and CDR2 FQNEAQ (reference sequence). CDR3: CASSLGTGETQYF. The DNA for the CDR3 is TGTGCCAGCAGCTTAGGTACAGGGGAGACCCAGTACTTC.

The chain combines TRBV6-1 with TRBJ2-7, with D unclear. This CDR3 is built from 13 residues. Trimming shortened V by 4 bases and J by 5 bases, and 12 bases separated the two germline ends. CDR1 is MNHNS, CDR2 SASEGT, per germline. CDR3 protein: CASSGQLGNEQYF. Written as DNA, the CDR3 is TGTGCCAGCAGTGGCCAGTTAGGCAACGAGCAGTACTTC.